The text below deals with one T cell receptor beta chain. Germline V gene lookup returns CDR1 SGHRS and CDR2 YFSETQ. This CDR3 has 12 residues. V was cut by 2 bases and J by 12 bases, with 12 bases left in between. The data were obtained in a study of technical replicates of blood from a handful of donors. Sequencing was performed with immunoSEQ multiplex PCR; in TCRdb, only in-frame clones are kept and a portion is missing. The sample contains about 75,000 clones, about nine tenths of which appear only once. Sequencing used T cells isolated from PBMCs. This receptor was taken from a human donor in good health. Some clones in this sample may be carry-over from other donors' samples. This rearrangement joins TRBV5-1 to TRBJ2-1, with a tentative D call TRBD1 (5 bases). The CDR3 DNA reads TGCGCCAGCAGCTTAGAAGGGGAAATGCAGTTCTTC. This translates into CASSLEGEMQFF.